These 9 T cell receptor beta chains were all obtained from the same sample, sequenced in a study of read filtering for tumor transcriptome and immune sequencing. This library used about 360 ng RNA and molecular barcoded adaptors spanning alpha/delta and beta/gamma chains. TCRdb reanalysed the reads using MiXCR and keeps one entry per CDR3 protein. Among 20,000 to 25,000 distinct CDR3 sequences, roughly 15% were seen once, and the ten largest hold more than 50%. Sequencing input: a population of CD138-negative cells sorted from bone marrow. The receptors derive from a donor at least 40 years old with multiple myeloma.

This clonotype was counted many times. The chain employs TRBV7-9 and TRBJ2-5; the D gene is possibly TRBD1 (5 bases). Per the germline V gene, CDR1 is SEHNR and CDR2 is FQNEAQ (reference sequence). Trimming pared 2 bases from V and 2 bases from J, leaving 21 bases between. The CDR3 loop spans 18 amino acids. The CDR3 loop is CASSLSWSVPDRQETQYF. DNA of the CDR3: TGTGCCAGCAGCTTATCTTGGTCGGTTCCTGACAGACAAGAGACCCAGTACTTC.

This clonotype occurred many times. V is TRBV20-1 and J is TRBJ2-3, with D perhaps TRBD2 (6 bases). The CDR3 is 15 residues long. The germline gives CDR1 DFQATT, CDR2 SNEGSKA (reference sequence). V gave up 0 bases and J gave up 1 base, with 11 bases separating them. CDR3 amino acids: CSARDVLAGTDTQYF. CDR3 bases: TGCAGTGCTAGAGATGTACTAGCAGGCACAGATACGCAGTATTTT.

In this sample, this clonotype turned up many times. V usage is TRBV29-1 and J usage is TRBJ2-1; possibly TRBD1 for D (5 bases). The CDR3 spans 12 residues. Trimming pared 4 bases from V and 4 bases from J, leaving 8 bases between. Germline CDR1 is SQVTM and CDR2 is ANQGSEA. The CDR3 sequence is CSVADSYNEQFF. CDR3 sequence (DNA): TGCAGCGTTGCCGACAGTTACAATGAGCAGTTCTTC.

Ten or more counts support this clonotype. The rearrangement links TRBV7-9 to TRBJ2-7; D may correspond to TRBD1 or TRBD2 (5 bases each). The germline V gene encodes CDR1 SEHNR and CDR2 FQNEAQ (reference sequence). V lost 2 bases, J lost 5 bases, and 7 bases lay in between. The CDR3 extends over 12 amino acids. The CDR3: CASSLWGNEQYF. The CDR3 DNA is TGTGCCAGCAGCTTATGGGGGAACGAGCAGTACTTC.

This clonotype was recorded a few times. It may be a read error: a sequence one base away is much more abundant. The chain links TRBV20-1 to TRBJ2-1, with D possibly TRBD2 on 5 matching bases. The CDR3 runs to 14 residues. Germline V CDR1 and CDR2: DFQATT, SNEGSKA (reference sequence). CDR3 nucleotide sequence: TGCAGTGCTAGTCTAGCAGTCTCCTACAATGGGCAGTTCTTC. It specifies CSASLAVSYNGQFF.

This clonotype was seen repeatedly, ten times or more. The V gene is TRBV20-1, the J gene TRBJ2-7; D may correspond to TRBD1 or TRBD2 (5 bases each). The CDR3 runs to 15 residues. The germline V gene encodes CDR1 DFQATT and CDR2 SNEGSKA (reference sequence). V gave up 0 bases and J gave up 1 base, with 13 bases separating them. Here the CDR3 DNA reads TGCAGTGCTAGAGATTTCCGGGACGAATCCTACGAGCAGTACTTC. It yields the protein CSARDFRDESYEQYF.

V usage is TRBV7-9 and J usage is TRBJ2-3, with D perhaps matching TRBD2 (6 bases). V was shortened by 1 base and J by 5 bases, with 7 bases between the two germline ends. Germline V lookup: CDR1 SEHNR, CDR2 FQNEAQ (reference sequence). The CDR3 length is 13 residues. This CDR3 is CASSLGAGDTQYF. The CDR3 coding sequence is TGTGCCAGCAGCTTAGGAGCGGGAGATACGCAGTATTTT.

The table lists this clonotype with many counts. The chain employs TRBV7-2 and TRBJ2-3; 7 positions match TRBD1. In germline, CDR1 is SGHTA, CDR2 FQGNSA. This CDR3 contains 16 residues. V shed 0 bases and J 0 bases; nucleotides not matched to a gene: 3. The CDR3 loop is CASSLAGTASTDTQYF. CDR3 bases: TGTGCCAGCAGCTTAGCCGGGACAGCTAGCACAGATACGCAGTATTTT.

At least ten counts were recorded for this clonotype. CDR3 loop: CASSPSGVAGVHEQYF. The CDR3 region has the DNA TGTGCCAGCAGCCCCAGTGGAGTAGCAGGGGTCCACGAGCAGTACTTC. The genes are TRBV11-2 and TRBJ2-7; D is possibly TRBD1 (6 bases). Germline CDR1 reads SGHAT; CDR2 reads FQNNGV. V shed 5 bases and J shed 5 bases, with 22 bases lying between them. There are 16 residues in the CDR3.